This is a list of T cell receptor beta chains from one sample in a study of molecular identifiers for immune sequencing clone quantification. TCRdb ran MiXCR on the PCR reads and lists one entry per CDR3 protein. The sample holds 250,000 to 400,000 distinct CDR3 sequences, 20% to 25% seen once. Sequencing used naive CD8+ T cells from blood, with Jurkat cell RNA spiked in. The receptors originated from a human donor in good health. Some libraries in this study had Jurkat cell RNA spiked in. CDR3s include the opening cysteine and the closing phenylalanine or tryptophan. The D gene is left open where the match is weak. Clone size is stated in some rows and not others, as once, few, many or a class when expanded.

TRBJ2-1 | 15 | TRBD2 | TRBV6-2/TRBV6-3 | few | TGTGCCAGCAGTTGGACTAGCGGGGGGGTTGGTGAGCAGTTCTTC | CASSWTSGGVGEQFF
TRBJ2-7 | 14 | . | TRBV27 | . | TGTGCCAGCAGTCAGGTCCTGGGGGGTTCAGAGCAGTACTTC | CASSQVLGGSEQYF
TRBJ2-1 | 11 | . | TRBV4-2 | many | TGTGCCAGCAGCCAAGGACCGGGGCAGTTCTTC | CASSQGPGQFF
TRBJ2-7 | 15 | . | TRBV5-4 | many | TGTGCCAGCAGCTTCGGGACTGCCTCCACCTACGAGCAGTACTTC | CASSFGTASTYEQYF
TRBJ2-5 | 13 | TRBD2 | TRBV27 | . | TGTGCCAGCAGGATAACGGGGGGAGGGACCCAGTACTTC | CASRITGGGTQYF
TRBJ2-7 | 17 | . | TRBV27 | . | TGTGCCAGCAGTTGGCGGGGAGGCCGCTCCCTAGACTACGAGCAGTACTTC | CASSWRGGRSLDYEQYF
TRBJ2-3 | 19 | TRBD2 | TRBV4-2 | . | TGTGCCAGCAGCCCCCGGGGTGGGGCTAGCGGGGCCCGAGAGGAAACGCAGTATTTT | CASSPRGGASGAREETQYF
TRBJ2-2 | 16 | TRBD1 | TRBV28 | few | TGTGCCAGCAGTTTAGGCGGGACAGGGCTGGCCGGGGAGCTGTTTTTT | CASSLGGTGLAGELFF
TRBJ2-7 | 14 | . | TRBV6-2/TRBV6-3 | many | TGTGCCAGCAGCGGGAGCCCAGCGGACTACGAGCAGTACTTC | CASSGSPADYEQYF
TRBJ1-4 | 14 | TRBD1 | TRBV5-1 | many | TGCGCCAGCAGCCGAAGGGACAGGGAAGAAAAACTGTTTTTT | CASSRRDREEKLFF
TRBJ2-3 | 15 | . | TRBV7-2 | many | TGTGCCAGCAGTCCAGACTGGTGGAGCACAGATACGCAGTATTTT | CASSPDWWSTDTQYF
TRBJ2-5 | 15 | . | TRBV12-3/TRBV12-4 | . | TGTGTCAGCAGGGACCTGGGTGGGTCCCAAGAGACCCAGTACTTC | CVSRDLGGSQETQYF
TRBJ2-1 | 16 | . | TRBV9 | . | TGTGCCAGCAGTCGTGGCGAGAGATCATCGTACAATGAGCAGTTCTTC | CASSRGERSSYNEQFF
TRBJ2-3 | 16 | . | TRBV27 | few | TGTGCCAGCAGTTTATTACGGGAGAAGGGCACAGATACGCAGTATTTT | CASSLLREKGTDTQYF
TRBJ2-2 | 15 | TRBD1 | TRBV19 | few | TGTGCCAGTAACCCGGGACAGAGGGGGACCGGGGAGCTGTTTTTT | CASNPGQRGTGELFF
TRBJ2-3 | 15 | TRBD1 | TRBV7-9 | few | TGTGCCAGCAGCAAGAGGGACAGCTTCACAGATACGCAGTATTTT | CASSKRDSFTDTQYF
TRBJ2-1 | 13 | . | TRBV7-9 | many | TGTGCCAGCAGCTTTGGCACCCCTGGGGAGCAGTTCTTC | CASSFGTPGEQFF
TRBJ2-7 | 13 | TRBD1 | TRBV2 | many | TGTGCCAACCGGGACAGGGGGTCCCGCGAGCAGTACTTC | CANRDRGSREQYF
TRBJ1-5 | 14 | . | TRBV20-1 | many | TGCAGTGCGCGGGCCAAGGTTAGCAATCAGCCCCAGCATTTT | CSARAKVSNQPQHF
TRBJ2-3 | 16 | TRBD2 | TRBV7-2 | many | TGTGCCAGCAGCTACCTTAGCGGGACTAGCACAGATACGCAGTATTTT | CASSYLSGTSTDTQYF
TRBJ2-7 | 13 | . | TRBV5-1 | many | TGTGCCAGCAGCTTAGTAGGAGGGTCCGAGCAGTACTTC | CASSLVGGSEQYF
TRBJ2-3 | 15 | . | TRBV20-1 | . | TGCAGTGCTAGAGATTCCTTCGGGAGTGGAGATACGCAGTATTTT | CSARDSFGSGDTQYF
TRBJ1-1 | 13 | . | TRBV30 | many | TGTGCCTGGAGTGTATCGGTGGGCACTGAAGCTTTCTTT | CAWSVSVGTEAFF
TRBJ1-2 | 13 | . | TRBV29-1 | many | TGCAGCGTTTGGACAGAAAGTAACTATGGCTACACCTTC | CSVWTESNYGYTF
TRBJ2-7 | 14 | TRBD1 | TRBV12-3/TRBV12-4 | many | TGTGCCAGCAGTTTCGGACAGGGGAATAGGGAGCAGTACTTC | CASSFGQGNREQYF
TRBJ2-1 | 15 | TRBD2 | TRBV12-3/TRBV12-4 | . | TGTGCCAGCAGTTTTCGCGGGGGGGCCTGGAATGAGCAGTTCTTC | CASSFRGGAWNEQFF
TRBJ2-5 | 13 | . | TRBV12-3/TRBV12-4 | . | TGTGCCAGCAGCGGAGGGGGTCAAGAGACCCGGTACTTC | CASSGGGQETRYF
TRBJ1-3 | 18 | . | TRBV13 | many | TGTGCCAGCAGCTTAGCGGGAGCCCGCTTCTTCTCTGGAAACACCATATATTTT | CASSLAGARFFSGNTIYF
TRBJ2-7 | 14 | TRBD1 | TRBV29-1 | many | TGCAGCGTCCGCCCAGGGACAGTTACCTACGAGCAGTACTTC | CSVRPGTVTYEQYF
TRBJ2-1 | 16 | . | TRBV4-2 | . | TGTGCCAGCAGCCCGAAGGAAGGGTCCTACTACAATGAGCAGTTCTTC | CASSPKEGSYYNEQFF
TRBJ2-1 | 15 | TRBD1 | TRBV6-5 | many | TGTGCCAGCAGCACCGCCGGGACAGCCTACAATGAGCAGTTCTTC | CASSTAGTAYNEQFF
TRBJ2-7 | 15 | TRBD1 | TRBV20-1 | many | TGCAGTGCTAGTCCCGGACAGGGAGGATGGCACGAGCAGTACTTC | CSASPGQGGWHEQYF
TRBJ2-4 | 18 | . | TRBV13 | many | TGTGCCAGCAGCTCACAAATCACAGGGCCTTCGGCCAAAAACATTCAGTACTTC | CASSSQITGPSAKNIQYF
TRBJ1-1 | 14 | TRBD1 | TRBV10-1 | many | TGCGCCAGCCATTGGAGGGGGCGAGACACTGAAGCTTTCTTT | CASHWRGRDTEAFF
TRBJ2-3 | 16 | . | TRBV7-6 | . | TGTGCCAGCGGCTTAGAGTCTCGGTTCTACACAGATACGCAGTATTTT | CASGLESRFYTDTQYF
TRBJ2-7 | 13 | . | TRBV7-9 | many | TGTGCCAGCTCACCGACGAGCTCCTACGAGCAGTACTTC | CASSPTSSYEQYF
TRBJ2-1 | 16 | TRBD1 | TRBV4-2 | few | TGTGCCAGCAGCCAAGTTGGGCAGGGGGCGTCCAATGAGCAGTTCTTC | CASSQVGQGASNEQFF
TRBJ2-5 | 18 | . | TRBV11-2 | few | TGTGCCAGCAGCTTAGGTTGGGGACCGCCGAGACAACAAGAGACCCAGTACTTC | CASSLGWGPPRQQETQYF
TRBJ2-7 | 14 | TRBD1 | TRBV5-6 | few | TGTGCCAGCTTGTCCCAGGGACAGGGCTACGAGCAGTACTTC | CASLSQGQGYEQYF